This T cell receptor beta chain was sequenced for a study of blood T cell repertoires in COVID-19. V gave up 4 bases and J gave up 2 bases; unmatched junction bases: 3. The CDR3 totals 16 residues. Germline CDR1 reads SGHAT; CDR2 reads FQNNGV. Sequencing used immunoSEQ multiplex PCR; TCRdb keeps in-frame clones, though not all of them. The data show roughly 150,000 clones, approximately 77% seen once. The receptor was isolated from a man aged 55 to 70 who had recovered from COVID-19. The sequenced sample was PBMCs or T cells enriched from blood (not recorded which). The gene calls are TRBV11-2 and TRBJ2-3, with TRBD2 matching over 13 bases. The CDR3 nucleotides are TGTGCCAGCAGCTGGGGGACTAGCGGGGACACAGATACGCAGTATTTT. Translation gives CASSWGTSGDTDTQYF.